Listed here is a single T cell receptor beta chain. What this receptor recognizes is not known. No much larger clonotype is one base removed from it; base qualities were not supplied. Trimming removed 7 bases from V and 0 bases from J; the gene matches leave 6 bases unexplained. The CDR3 numbers 13 residues from cysteine through phenylalanine. Only the CDR3 region is kept as DNA, spanning 39 bases read in frame from base 1. CDR1 and CDR2 were assigned from the germline V gene as SQVTM and ANQGSEA. This entry is derived from a study of CD8+CD57+ T cells in acquired aplastic anemia (dated by TCRdb to 2016 to 2018). The study in broad terms: Extracted DNA from sorted CD4+ and CD8+ cells averaged 3.2 ug, ranging from roughly 0.17 to 27.4 ug. What the work shows at the level of the full study, not this receptor alone: Although twenty-nine CD8+ CDR3 sequences were shared by patients and controls, these sequences appeared highly expressed in patients and within the immunodominant clones of patients. CD8+ Simpson's diversity did not differ significantly between patients and healthy controls (P=0.060).

TCR repertoires of sorted CD4+ and CD8+ blood T cells from severe aplastic anemia patients and healthy subjects were deep-sequenced in the study. Ficoll-Paque density gradient centrifugation was used to isolate peripheral blood mononuclear cells. Before DNA extraction, CD4+ and CD8+ T cells were sorted with FACS or magnetic beads. Profiling of TCR beta VDJ combinations and CDR3 sequences used genomic DNA as the template. An Illumina HiSeq 2000 was the platform used for TCR repertoire sequencing. The authors processed their data as follows. Repertoires were assessed using TRBV/TRBJ rearrangement plots, CDR3 size and DJ length profiles, and Simpson's diversity index. The most abundant DNA sequence in the deep sequencing data was taken as the immunodominant clone. CDR3 amino acid sequences were checked for sharing across subjects and were also compared against the VDJdb database and published repertoires. Through fastp at Q25 and MiXCR, TCRdb rebuilt clones from the public reads, retaining in-frame beta chains. All rows with the same CDR3 protein become a single entry with the most common DNA and genes. V and J calls and clone size were set by TCRdb, not the authors. This sample lists around 250,000 distinct CDR3 sequences; approximately 55% were detected once. 7.5% to 9% of the sample belongs to the ten largest clones.

Recombination joined TRBV29-1 with TRBJ2-7; TRBD1 fits 7 bases in the junction. The receptor comes from a human donor with severe aplastic anemia or a healthy control (not recorded which). What was sequenced was sorted CD4+, CD8+, or CD8+CD57+ T cells (not recorded which) from PBMCs. Here is the DNA: TGCAGCGCTATGACAGGGAGCTCCTACGAGCAGTACTTC. It encodes CSAMTGSSYEQYF.